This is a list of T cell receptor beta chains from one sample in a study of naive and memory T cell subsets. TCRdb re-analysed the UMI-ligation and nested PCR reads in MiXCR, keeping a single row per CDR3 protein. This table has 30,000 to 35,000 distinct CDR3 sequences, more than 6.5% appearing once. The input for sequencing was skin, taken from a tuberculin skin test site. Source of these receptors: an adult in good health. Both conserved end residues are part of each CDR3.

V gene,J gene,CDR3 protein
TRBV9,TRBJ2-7,CASSVSPIYEQYF
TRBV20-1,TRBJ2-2,CSAPKFDTGELFF
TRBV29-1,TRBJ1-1,CSVDWRPQNTEAFF
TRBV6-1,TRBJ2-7,CASSDRTVLKQYF
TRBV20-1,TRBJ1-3,CSARRQSSDTIYF
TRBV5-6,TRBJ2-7,CASSCGHEQYF
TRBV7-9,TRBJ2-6,CANEPSGANVLTF
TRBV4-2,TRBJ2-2,CASSLAVNTGELFF
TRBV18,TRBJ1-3,CASSPLEGAKGNTIYF
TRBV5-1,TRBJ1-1,CASSMLGLADTEAFF
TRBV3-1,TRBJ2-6,CASSQGDGSGANVLTF
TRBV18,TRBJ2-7,CASSPRVGRQSSYEQYF
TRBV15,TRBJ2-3,CATSSGGSTDTQYF
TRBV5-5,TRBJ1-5,CASSLAAQGDQPQHF
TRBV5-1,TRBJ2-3,CASSSQGQVASSRTDTQYF
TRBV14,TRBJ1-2,CASSQDLGQGTETYGYTF
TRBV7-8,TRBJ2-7,CASSLMVYEQYF
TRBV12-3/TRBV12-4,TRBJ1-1,CASSSDYRFAEAFF
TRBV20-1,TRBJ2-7,CSAIGGIYEQYF
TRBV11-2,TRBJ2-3,CASSHNRAPVRDTQYF
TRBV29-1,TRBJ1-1,CSVTEGASTEAFF
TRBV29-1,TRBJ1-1,CSVGQGWGPEAFF
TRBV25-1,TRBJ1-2,CASSSRQGGAYGYTF
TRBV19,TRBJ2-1,CASNERFYSNEQFF
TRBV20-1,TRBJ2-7,CSARDALAGDREQYF
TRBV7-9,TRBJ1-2,CASSLERSLAGQGARGYTF
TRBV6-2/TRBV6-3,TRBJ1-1,CASRPSGACGTEAFF
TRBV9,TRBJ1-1,CASTPGGMNTEAFF
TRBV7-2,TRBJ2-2,CASSPSLLDRRTGELFF